The 12 T cell receptor beta chains listed next were all sequenced from one sample in a study of spatial heterogeneity in lung cancer. Sample time point: sample taken at primary tumor resection. TCRdb ran MiXCR on the 5' RACE reads and lists one entry per CDR3 protein. The table shows some 100,000 distinct CDR3 sequences, with approximately 12% occurring only once. This sample comprised PBMCs, obtained at surgery. The receptors here all came from a male donor with early-stage non-small cell lung cancer.

On this clonotype: One end of the junction does not line up with germline, which may come from a read error. This CDR3 is CASSYWYPSSKQRRRYGYTF. The CDR3 DNA follows: TGTGCCAGCAGCTACTGGTACCCAAGTAGCAAACAGAGGCGACGGTATGGCTACACCTTC. The chain carries TRBV6-5 and TRBJ1-2; D not resolved. Germline-derived CDR1 and CDR2 are MNHEY and SVGAGI. There are 20 residues in the CDR3.

With respect to this clonotype: One end of the junction does not line up with germline, which may come from a read error. V and J are TRBV18 and TRBJ2-5; 9 positions match TRBD1. The CDR3 runs to 16 residues. Per the germline V gene, CDR1 is KGHSH and CDR2 is LQKENI. For the CDR3, the DNA is TGCGCCAGCTCACCACGGGGACAGGGTGGCCAAGAGACCCAGTACTTC. It is translated as CASSPRGQGGQETQYF.

V gene TRBV5-1 combines with J gene TRBJ2-7; D ambiguous. Germline V gene sequence: CDR1 SGHRS, CDR2 YFSETQ. The V gene lost 0 bases and the J gene lost 5 bases, with 15 bases spanning the gap. The CDR3 sequence is 15 residues long. The CDR3 sequence: CASSLARATSDEQYF. As DNA, the CDR3 is TGCGCCAGCAGCTTGGCCCGGGCCACTTCGGACGAGCAGTACTTC.

The gene calls are TRBV4-2 and TRBJ2-7, with no clear D. Germline V gene data show CDR1 as LGHNA and CDR2 as YNFKEQ. CDR3 length: 17 residues. V lost 0 bases, J lost 2 bases, and 17 bases lay in between. The CDR3 sequence: CASSQDRAANPAYEQYF. The CDR3 bases are TGTGCCAGCAGCCAAGATAGGGCAGCAAATCCCGCCTACGAGCAGTACTTC.

Many counts were recorded for this clonotype. The chain has TRBV12-3 or TRBV12-4 and TRBJ1-2, with D unclear. This CDR3 region has 13 residues. V dropped 2 bases and J dropped 1 base, with 5 bases sitting between them. The CDR3 bases are TGTGCCAGCAGTTTAAACAGTAACTATGGCTACACCTTC. Amino acid sequence: CASSLNSNYGYTF.

This clonotype occurred a few times. The chain employs TRBV6-5 and TRBJ2-2, with TRBD2 matching 10 bases. The junction had 12 bases not matched to a gene; V was cut back by 6 bases and J by 5 bases. The CDR3 sequence is 17 residues long. The germline V gene encodes CDR1 MNHEY and CDR2 SVGAGI. CDR3 loop: CASSLPKAGGRTGELFF. CDR3 in DNA: TGTGCCAGCAGCCTTCCCAAAGCGGGGGGGCGGACCGGGGAGCTGTTTTTT.

This clonotype has a count of ten or more. The V gene is TRBV6-2 or TRBV6-3, the J gene TRBJ2-1; 8 nucleotides align to TRBD2. The CDR3 spans 13 residues. V lost 6 bases, J lost 9 bases, and 7 bases stayed unmatched. Germline CDR1 and CDR2: MNHEY and SVGEGT. The CDR3 sequence is CASSGLAIGEQFF. Here the CDR3 DNA reads TGTGCCAGCAGCGGACTAGCAATCGGTGAGCAGTTCTTC.

The chain uses TRBV21-1 and TRBJ2-4; the table's D call, TRBD2, was not checked against the DNA. TRBV21-1 is flagged as a pseudogene. This CDR3 contains 17 residues. In nucleotides, the CDR3 is TGTGCCAGCAGCTTACTCGGCGGGCTAGCGGTCAAAAACATTCAGTACTTC. This gives the protein CASSLLGGLAVKNIQYF.

For this clonotype: A much larger clonotype is one base distant, so this may be a read error. The chain recombines TRBV5-1 with TRBJ2-7; TRBD1 matches 10 bases. Losses at the gene ends were 9 bases for V and 5 bases for J; bases not matched to a gene: 11. The CDR3 is made up of 14 amino acids. Germline lookup yields CDR1 SGHRS and CDR2 YFSETQ. In DNA, the CDR3 is TGCGCCAACACAACTCGACAGGGGGCAAACGAGCAGTACTTC. It yields the protein CANTTRQGANEQYF.

The V and J genes are TRBV7-2 and TRBJ2-5, with 9 bases lining up with TRBD2. Germline V gives CDR1 SGHTA, CDR2 FQGNSA. The CDR3 contains 14 residues. The V segment lost 4 bases and the J segment 5 bases; nucleotides outside the gene matches: 5. CDR3 DNA sequence: TGTGCCAGCAGCTATAGCGGGGGTAAGGAGACCCAGTACTTC. As protein: CASSYSGGKETQYF. The entire variable domain, with the rest obtained from reference TRBV7-2 and TRBJ2-5, is as follows: GAGVSQSPSNKVTEKGKDVELRCDPISGHTALYWYRQSLGQGLEFLIYFQGNSAPDKSGLPSDRFSAERTGGSVSTLTIQRTQQEDSAVYLCASSYSGGKETQYFGPGTRLLVL.

Ten or more counts support this clonotype. CDR3 protein: CASKGGASGYEQYF. For the CDR3, the DNA is TGTGCCAGCAAGGGCGGCGCTAGCGGCTACGAGCAGTACTTC. V usage is TRBV28 and J usage is TRBJ2-7; 7 bases are shared with TRBD2. The V and J ends lost 7 bases and 3 bases, in that order; junction bases with no gene match: 9. CDR3 length equals 14 residues. Looked up from germline, CDR1 is MDHEN and CDR2 is SYDVKM.

This sequence joins TRBV4-1 and TRBJ2-7, with 9 positions matching TRBD2. The germline gives CDR1 MGHRA, CDR2 YSYEKL. The junction had 21 bases not matched to a gene; V was cut back by 1 base and J by 5 bases. CDR3 length equals 20 residues. DNA of the CDR3: TGCGCCAGCAGCCAAGTCAGAGTTGGAGGTAGCGGGGGCGGTTACGACGAGCAGTACTTC. This codes for CASSQVRVGGSGGGYDEQYF.